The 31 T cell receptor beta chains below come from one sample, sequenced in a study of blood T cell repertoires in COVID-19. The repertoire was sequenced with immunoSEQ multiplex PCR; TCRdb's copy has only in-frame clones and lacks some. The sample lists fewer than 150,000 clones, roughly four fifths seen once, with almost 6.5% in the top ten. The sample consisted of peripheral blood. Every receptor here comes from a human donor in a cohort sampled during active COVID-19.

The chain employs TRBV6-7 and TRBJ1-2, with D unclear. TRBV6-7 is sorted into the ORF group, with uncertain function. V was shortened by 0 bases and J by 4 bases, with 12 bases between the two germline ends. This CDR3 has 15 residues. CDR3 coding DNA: TGTGCCAGCAGTTACTCAGAGGGAGGGATCTATGGCTACACCTTC. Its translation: CASSYSEGGIYGYTF.

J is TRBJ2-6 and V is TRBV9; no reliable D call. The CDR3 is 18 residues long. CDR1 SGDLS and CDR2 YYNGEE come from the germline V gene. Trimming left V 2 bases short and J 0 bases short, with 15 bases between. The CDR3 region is CASSVSEEPNSGANVLTF. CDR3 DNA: TGTGCCAGCAGCGTCAGTGAGGAACCGAACTCTGGGGCCAACGTCCTGACTTTC.

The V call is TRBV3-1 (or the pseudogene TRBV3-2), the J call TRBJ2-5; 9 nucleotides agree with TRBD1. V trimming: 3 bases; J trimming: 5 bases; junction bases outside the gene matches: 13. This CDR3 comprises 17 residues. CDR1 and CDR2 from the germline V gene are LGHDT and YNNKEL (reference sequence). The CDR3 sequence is CASSHELPGQGWETQYF. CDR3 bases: TGTGCCAGCAGCCATGAGCTACCGGGACAGGGTTGGGAGACCCAGTACTTC.

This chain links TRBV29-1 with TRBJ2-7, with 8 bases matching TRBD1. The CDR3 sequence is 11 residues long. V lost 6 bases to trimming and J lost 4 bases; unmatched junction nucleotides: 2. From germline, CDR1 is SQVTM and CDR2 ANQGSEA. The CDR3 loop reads CSVGQDYEQYF. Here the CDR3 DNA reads TGCAGCGTGGGACAGGATTACGAGCAGTACTTC.

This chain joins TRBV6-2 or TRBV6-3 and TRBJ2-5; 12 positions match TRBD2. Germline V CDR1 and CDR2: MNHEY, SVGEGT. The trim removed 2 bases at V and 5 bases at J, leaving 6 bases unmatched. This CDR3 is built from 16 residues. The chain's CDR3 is CASSYGLAGGPETQYF. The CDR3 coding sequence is TGTGCCAGCAGTTACGGTCTAGCGGGGGGGCCCGAGACCCAGTACTTC.

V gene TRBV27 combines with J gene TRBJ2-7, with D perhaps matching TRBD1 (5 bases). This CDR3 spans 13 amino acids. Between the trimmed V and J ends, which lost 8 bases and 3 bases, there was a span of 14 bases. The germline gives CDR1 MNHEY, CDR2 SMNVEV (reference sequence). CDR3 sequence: CASSRRDNYEQYF. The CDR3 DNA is TGTGCCAGCTCACGCAGGGATAACTACGAGCAGTACTTC.

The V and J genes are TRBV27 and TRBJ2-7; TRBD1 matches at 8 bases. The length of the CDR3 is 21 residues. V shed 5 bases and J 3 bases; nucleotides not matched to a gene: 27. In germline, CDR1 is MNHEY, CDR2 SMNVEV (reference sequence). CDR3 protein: CASSPLVISLFSGTGDYEQYF. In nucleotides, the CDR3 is TGTGCCAGCAGTCCCCTTGTTATCTCGTTGTTTAGTGGGACAGGCGACTACGAGCAGTACTTC.

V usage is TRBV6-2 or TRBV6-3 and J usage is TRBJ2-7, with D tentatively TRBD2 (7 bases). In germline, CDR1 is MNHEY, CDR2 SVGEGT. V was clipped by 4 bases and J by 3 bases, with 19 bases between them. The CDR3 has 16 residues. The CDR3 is CASSFPLGGADYEQYF. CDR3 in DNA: TGTGCCAGCAGTTTCCCCCTGGGGGGGGCGGACTACGAGCAGTACTTC.

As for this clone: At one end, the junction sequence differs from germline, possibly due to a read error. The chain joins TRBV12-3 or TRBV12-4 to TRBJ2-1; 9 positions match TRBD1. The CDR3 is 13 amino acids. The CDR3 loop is CASSSSYRGHGVF. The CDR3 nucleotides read TGTGCCAGCAGTTCTTCCTACAGGGGGCACGGCGTCTTC.

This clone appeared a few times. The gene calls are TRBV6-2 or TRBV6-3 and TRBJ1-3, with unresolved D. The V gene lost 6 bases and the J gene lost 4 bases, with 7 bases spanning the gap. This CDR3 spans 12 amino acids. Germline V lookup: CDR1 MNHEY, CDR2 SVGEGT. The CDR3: CASSLIGNTIYF. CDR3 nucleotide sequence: TGTGCCAGCAGCTTAATCGGAAACACCATATATTTT.

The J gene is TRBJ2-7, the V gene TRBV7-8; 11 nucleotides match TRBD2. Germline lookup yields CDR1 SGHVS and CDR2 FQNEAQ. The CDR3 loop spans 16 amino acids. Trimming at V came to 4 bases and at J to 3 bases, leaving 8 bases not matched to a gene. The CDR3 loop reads CASSWPSGGKGYEQYF. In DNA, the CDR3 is TGTGCCAGCAGCTGGCCTAGCGGGGGGAAAGGCTACGAGCAGTACTTC. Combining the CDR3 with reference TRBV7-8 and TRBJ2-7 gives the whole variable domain GAGVSQSPRYKVAKRGQDVALRCDPISGHVSLFWYQQALGQGPEFLTYFQNEAQLDKSGLPSDRFFAERPEGSVSTLKIQRTQQEDSAVYLCASSWPSGGKGYEQYFGPGTRLTVT.

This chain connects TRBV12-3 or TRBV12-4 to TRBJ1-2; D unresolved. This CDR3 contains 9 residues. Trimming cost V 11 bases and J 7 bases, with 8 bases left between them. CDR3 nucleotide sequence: TGTGCCCGCGGTCCTGGCTACACCTTC. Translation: CARGPGYTF.

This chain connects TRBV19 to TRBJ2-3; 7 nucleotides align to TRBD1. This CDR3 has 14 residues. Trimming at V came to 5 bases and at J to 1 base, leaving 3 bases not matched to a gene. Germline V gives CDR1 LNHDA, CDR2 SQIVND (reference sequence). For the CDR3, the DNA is TGTGCCAGTAGTGGGCAGGGGGGCACAGATACGCAGTATTTT. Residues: CASSGQGGTDTQYF. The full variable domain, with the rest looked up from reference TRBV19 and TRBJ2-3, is DGGITQSPKYLFRKEGQNVTLSCEQNLNHDAMYWYRQDPGQGLRLIYYSQIVNDFQKGDIAEGYSVSREKKESFPLTVTSAQKNPTAFYLCASSGQGGTDTQYFGPGTRLTVL.

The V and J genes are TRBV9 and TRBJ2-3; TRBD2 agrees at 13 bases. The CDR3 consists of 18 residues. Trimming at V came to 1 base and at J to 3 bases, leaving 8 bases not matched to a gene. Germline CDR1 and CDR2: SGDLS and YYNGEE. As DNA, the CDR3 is TGTGCCAGCAGCGTAAGAACTAGCGGGGGGGTAGCGACAGATACGCAGTATTTT. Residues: CASSVRTSGGVATDTQYF.

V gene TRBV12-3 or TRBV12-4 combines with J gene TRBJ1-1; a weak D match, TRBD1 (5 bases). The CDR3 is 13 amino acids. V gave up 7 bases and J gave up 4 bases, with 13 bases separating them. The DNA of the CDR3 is TGTGCCAGCAACCCTTTACAGGTCACTGAAGCTTTCTTT. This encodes CASNPLQVTEAFF.

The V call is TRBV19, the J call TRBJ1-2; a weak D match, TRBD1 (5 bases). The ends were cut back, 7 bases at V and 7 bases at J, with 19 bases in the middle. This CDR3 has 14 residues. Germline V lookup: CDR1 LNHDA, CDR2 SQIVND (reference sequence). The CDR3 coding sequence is TGTGCCAGTAAAATGGGGGGGGACGTGAGTGGCTACACCTTC. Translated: CASKMGGDVSGYTF.

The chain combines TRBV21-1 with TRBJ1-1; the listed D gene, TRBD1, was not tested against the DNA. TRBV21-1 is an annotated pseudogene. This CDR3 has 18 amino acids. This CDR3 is CASSVRDRANLMNTEAFF. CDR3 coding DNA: TGTGCCAGCAGCGTCCGGGACAGGGCAAACTTAATGAACACTGAAGCTTTCTTT.

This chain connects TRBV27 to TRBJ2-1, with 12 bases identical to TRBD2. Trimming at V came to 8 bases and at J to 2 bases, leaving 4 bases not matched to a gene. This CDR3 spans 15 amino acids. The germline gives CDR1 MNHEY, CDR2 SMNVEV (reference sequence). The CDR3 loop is CASSSGGAPYNEQFF. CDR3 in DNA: TGTGCCAGCTCTAGCGGGGGGGCCCCCTACAATGAGCAGTTCTTC.

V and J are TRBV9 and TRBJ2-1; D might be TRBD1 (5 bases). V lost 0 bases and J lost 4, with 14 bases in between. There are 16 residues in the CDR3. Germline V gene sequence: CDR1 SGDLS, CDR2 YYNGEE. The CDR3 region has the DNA TGTGCCAGCAGCGTAGGGTGGGGCTATGGGTACAATGAGCAGTTCTTC. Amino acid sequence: CASSVGWGYGYNEQFF. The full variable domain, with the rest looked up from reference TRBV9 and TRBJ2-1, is DSGVTQTPKHLITATGQRVTLRCSPRSGDLSVYWYQQSLDQGLQFLIQYYNGEERAKGNILERFSAQQFPDLHSELNLSSLELGDSALYFCASSVGWGYGYNEQFFGPGTRLTVL.

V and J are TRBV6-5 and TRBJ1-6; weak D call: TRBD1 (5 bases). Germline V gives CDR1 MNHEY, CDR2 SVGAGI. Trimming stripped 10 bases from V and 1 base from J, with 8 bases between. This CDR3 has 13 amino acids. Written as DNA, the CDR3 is TGTGCCATTGGGGGGTCCTATAATTCACCCCTCCACTTT. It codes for CAIGGSYNSPLHF.

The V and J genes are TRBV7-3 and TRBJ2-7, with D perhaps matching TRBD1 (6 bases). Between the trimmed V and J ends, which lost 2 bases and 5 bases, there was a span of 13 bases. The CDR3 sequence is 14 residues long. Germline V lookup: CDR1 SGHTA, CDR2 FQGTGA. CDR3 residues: CASSLLVQGNEQYF. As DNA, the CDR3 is TGTGCCAGCAGCTTACTTGTCCAGGGGAACGAGCAGTACTTC.

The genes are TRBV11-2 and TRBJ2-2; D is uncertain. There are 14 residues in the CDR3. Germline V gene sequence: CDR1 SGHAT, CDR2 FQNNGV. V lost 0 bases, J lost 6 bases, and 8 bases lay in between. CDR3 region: CASSLDPQAGELFF. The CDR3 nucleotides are TGTGCCAGCAGCTTAGACCCCCAGGCCGGGGAGCTGTTTTTT.

The CDR3 region is CAGGLNQPQHF. The CDR3 DNA is TGTGCGGGGGGGCTCAATCAGCCCCAGCATTTT. This sequence joins TRBV19 and TRBJ1-5; D might be TRBD1 (6 bases). The CDR3 is 11 amino acids. The germline V gene encodes CDR1 LNHDA and CDR2 SQIVND (reference sequence).

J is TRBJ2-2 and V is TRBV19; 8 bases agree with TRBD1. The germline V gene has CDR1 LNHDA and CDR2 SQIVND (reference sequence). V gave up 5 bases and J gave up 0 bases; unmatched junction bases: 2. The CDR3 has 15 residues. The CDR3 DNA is TGTGCCAGTAGTGCGGACAGGGCGAACACCGGGGAGCTGTTTTTT. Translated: CASSADRANTGELFF. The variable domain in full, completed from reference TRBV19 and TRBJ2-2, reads DGGITQSPKYLFRKEGQNVTLSCEQNLNHDAMYWYRQDPGQGLRLIYYSQIVNDFQKGDIAEGYSVSREKKESFPLTVTSAQKNPTAFYLCASSADRANTGELFFGEGSRLTVL.

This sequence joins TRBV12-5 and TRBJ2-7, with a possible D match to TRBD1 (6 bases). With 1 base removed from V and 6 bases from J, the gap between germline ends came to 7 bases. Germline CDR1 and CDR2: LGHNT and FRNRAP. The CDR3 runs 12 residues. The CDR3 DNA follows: TGTGCTAGTGGTTTGGGGACAGCCGAGCAGTACTTC. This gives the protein CASGLGTAEQYF.

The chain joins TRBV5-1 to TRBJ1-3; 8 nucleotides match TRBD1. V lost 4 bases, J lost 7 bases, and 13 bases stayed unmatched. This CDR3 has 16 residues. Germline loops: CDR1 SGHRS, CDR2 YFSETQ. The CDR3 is CASSPTLTGETNTIYF. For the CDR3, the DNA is TGCGCCAGCAGCCCTACCCTGACAGGGGAGACGAACACCATATATTTT.

The CDR3 coding sequence is TGTGCCAGTAGTACGGGACAGGGGGTCCAAGAGACCCAGTACTTC. Its translation: CASSTGQGVQETQYF. The chain combines TRBV19 with TRBJ2-5; TRBD1 matches 11 bases. This CDR3 has 15 residues. Germline CDR1 and CDR2: LNHDA and SQIVND (reference sequence). V lost 4 bases, J lost 1 base, and 2 bases stayed unmatched.

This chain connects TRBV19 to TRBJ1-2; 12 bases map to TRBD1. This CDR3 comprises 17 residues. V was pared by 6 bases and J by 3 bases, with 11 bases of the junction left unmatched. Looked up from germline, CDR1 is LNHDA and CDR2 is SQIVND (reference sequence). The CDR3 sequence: CASRVPGQGAAYYGYTF. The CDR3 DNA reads TGTGCCAGTAGAGTTCCGGGACAGGGGGCAGCTTACTATGGCTACACCTTC.

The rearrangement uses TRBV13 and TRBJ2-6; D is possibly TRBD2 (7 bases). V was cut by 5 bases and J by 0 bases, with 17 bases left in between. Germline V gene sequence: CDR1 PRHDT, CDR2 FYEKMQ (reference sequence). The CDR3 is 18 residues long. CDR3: CASSSSWGGNSGANVLTF. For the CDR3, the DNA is TGTGCCAGCAGCAGTTCGTGGGGGGGCAACTCTGGGGCCAACGTCCTGACTTTC.

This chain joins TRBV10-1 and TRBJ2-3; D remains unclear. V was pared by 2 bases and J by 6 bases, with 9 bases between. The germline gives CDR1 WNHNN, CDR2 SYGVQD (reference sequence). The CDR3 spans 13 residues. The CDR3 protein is CASSEPAGDTQYF. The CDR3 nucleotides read TGCGCCAGCAGTGAGCCGGCCGGGGATACGCAGTATTTT.

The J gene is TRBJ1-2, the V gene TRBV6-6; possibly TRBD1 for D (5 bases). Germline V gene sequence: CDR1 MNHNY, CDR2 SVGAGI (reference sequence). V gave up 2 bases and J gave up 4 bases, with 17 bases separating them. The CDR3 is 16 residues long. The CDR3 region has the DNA TGTGCCAGCAGTTACAGTAGTCAAGTGGGACTCTATGGCTACACCTTC. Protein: CASSYSSQVGLYGYTF.